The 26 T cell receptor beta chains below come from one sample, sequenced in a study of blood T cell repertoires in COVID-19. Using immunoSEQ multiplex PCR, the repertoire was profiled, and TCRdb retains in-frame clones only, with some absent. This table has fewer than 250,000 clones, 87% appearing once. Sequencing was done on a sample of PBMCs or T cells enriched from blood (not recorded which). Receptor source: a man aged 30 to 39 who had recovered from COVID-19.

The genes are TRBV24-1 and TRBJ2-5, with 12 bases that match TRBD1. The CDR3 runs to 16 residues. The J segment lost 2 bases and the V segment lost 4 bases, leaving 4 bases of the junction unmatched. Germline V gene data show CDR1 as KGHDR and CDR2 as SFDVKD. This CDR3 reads CATSEPGQGAQETQYF. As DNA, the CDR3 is TGTGCCACCAGTGAACCGGGACAGGGGGCTCAAGAGACCCAGTACTTC.

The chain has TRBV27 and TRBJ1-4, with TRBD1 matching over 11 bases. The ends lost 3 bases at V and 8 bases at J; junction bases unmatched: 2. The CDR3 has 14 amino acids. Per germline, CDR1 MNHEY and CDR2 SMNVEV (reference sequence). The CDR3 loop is CASSFGTGGEKLFF. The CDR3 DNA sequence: TGTGCCAGCAGTTTCGGGACAGGGGGAGAAAAACTGTTTTTT.

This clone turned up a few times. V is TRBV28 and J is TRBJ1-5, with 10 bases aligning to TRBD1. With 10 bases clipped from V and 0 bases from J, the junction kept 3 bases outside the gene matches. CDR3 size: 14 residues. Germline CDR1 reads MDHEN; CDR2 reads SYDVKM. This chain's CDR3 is CATRTGGSNQPQHF. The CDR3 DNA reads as TGTGCCACCCGGACAGGGGGTAGCAATCAGCCCCAGCATTTT.

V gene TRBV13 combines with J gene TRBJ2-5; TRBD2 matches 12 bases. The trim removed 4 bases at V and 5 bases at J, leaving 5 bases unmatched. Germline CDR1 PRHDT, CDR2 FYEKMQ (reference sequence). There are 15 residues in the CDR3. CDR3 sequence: CASSSRTSGNETQYF. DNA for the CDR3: TGTGCCAGCAGCTCCCGGACTAGCGGGAATGAGACCCAGTACTTC.

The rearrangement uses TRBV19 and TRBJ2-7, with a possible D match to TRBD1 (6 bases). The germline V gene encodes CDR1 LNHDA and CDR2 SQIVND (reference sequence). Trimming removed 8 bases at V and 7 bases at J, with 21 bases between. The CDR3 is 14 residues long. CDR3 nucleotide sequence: TGTGCCAGTGGTGCAGGGCCGCTTAGGGGGGAGCAGTACTTC. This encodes CASGAGPLRGEQYF.

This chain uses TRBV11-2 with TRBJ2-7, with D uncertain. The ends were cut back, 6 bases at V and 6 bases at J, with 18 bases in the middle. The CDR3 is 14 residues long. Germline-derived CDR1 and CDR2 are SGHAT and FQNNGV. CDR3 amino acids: CASSFGGLSGEQYF. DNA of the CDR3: TGTGCCAGCAGTTTCGGTGGGCTCTCTGGCGAGCAGTACTTC.

CDR3 residues: CASSSTGGLGEKLFF. The CDR3 DNA follows: TGCGCCAGCAGCTCGACAGGGGGGCTAGGTGAAAAACTGTTTTTT. This chain links TRBV5-1 with TRBJ1-4, with 9 bases aligning to TRBD1. Germline CDR1 is SGHRS and CDR2 is YFSETQ. The CDR3 totals 15 residues. Trimming removed 3 bases from V and 7 bases from J; junction bases left unmatched: 7.

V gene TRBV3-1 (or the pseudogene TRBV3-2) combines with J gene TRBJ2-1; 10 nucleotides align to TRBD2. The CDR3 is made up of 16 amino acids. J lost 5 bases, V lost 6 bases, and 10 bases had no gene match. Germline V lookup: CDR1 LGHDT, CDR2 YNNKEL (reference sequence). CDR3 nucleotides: TGTGCCAGCAGTCGACTAGCGGGCCGCAAGCACAATGAGCAGTTCTTC. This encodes CASSRLAGRKHNEQFF.

The chain's CDR3 is CASSRQIGASGRNEQFF. CDR3 in DNA: TGTGCCAGCAGCCGACAAATCGGGGCTAGCGGGAGAAATGAGCAGTTCTTC. The chain is built from TRBV11-2 and TRBJ2-1; TRBD2 matches at 10 bases. Per germline, CDR1 SGHAT and CDR2 FQNNGV. The CDR3 length is 17 residues. Unmatched junction bases numbered 14, after V lost 5 bases and J lost 7 bases. The whole variable domain, remainder taken from reference TRBV11-2 and TRBJ2-1, is EAGVAQSPRYKIIEKRQSVAFWCNPISGHATLYWYQQILGQGPKLLIQFQNNGVVDDSQLPKDRFSAERLKGVDSTLKIQPAKLEDSAVYLCASSRQIGASGRNEQFFGPGTRLTVL.

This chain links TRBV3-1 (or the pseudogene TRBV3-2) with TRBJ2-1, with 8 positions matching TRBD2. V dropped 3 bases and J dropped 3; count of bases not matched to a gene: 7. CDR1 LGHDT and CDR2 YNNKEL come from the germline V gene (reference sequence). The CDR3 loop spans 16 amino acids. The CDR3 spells CASSQLAGTSYNEQFF. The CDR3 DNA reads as TGTGCCAGCAGCCAGCTGGCCGGGACTAGCTACAATGAGCAGTTCTTC.

The CDR3 here is CAWSVGTGDHEKLFF. CDR3 nucleotide sequence: TGTGCCTGGAGTGTAGGAACAGGGGATCATGAAAAACTGTTTTTT. This chain connects TRBV30 to TRBJ1-4; the match to TRBD1 covers 7 bases. The CDR3 runs to 15 residues. Unmatched junction bases numbered 7, after V lost 0 bases and J lost 6 bases. Germline V gene data show CDR1 as GTSNPN and CDR2 as SVGIG (reference sequence). The whole variable domain, filled in from reference TRBV30 and TRBJ1-4, reads SQTIHQWPATLVQPVGSPLSLECTVEGTSNPNLYWYRQAAGRGLQLLFYSVGIGQISSEVPQNLSASRPQDRQFILSSKKLLLSDSGFYLCAWSVGTGDHEKLFFGSGTQLSVL.

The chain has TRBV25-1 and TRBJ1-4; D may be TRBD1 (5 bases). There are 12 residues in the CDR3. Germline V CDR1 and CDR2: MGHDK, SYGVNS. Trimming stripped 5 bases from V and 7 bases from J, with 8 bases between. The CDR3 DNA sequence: TGTGCCAGCAGTTCCGGGGGTGAAAAACTGTTTTTT. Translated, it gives CASSSGGEKLFF.

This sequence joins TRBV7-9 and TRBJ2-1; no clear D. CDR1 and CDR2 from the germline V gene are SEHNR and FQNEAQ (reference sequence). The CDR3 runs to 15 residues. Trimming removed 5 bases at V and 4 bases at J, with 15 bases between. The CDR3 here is CASSPRHELYNEQFF. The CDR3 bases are TGTGCCAGCAGCCCCCGACATGAACTTTACAATGAGCAGTTCTTC.

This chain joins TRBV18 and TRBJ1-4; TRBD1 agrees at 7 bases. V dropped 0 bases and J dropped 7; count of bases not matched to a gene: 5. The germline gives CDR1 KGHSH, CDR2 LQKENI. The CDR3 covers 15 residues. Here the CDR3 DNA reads TGTGCCAGCTCACCACCAGGGGGCGCGGGTGAAAAACTGTTTTTT. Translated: CASSPPGGAGEKLFF.

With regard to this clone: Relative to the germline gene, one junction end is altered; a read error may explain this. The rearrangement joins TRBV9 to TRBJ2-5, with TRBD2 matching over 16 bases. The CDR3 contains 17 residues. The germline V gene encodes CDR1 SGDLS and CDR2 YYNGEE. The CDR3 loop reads CASSVPGTSGGGEAQYF. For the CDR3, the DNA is TGTGCCAGCAGCGTTCCCGGGACTAGCGGGGGGGGAGAGGCCCAGTACTTC.

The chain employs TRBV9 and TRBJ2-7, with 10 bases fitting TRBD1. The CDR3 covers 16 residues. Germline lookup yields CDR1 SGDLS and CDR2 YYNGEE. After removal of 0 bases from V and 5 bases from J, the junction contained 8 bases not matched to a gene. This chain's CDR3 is CASSVVSGTGAHEQYF. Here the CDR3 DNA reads TGTGCCAGCAGCGTAGTATCTGGGACAGGGGCCCACGAGCAGTACTTC.

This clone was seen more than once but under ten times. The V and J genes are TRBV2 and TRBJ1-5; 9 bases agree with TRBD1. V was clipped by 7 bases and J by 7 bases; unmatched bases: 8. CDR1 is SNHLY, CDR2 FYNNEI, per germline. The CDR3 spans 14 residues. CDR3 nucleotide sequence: TGTGCCAGCACCCAGGGACAGGGTGGCCAGCCCCAGCATTTT. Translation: CASTQGQGGQPQHF.

CDR3 region: CASIPHTDTQYF. DNA for the CDR3: TGTGCCAGCATCCCCCACACAGATACGCAGTATTTT. The gene calls are TRBV2 and TRBJ2-3, with unresolved D. The CDR3 consists of 12 residues. Germline V gene lookup returns CDR1 SNHLY and CDR2 FYNNEI. V dropped 7 bases and J dropped 2 bases, with 7 bases sitting between them.

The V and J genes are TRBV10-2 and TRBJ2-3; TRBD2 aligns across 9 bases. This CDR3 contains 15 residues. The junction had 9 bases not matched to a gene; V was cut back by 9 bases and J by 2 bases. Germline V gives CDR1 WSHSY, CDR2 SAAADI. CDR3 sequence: CASLPGLAITDTQYF. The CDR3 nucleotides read TGCGCCAGTCTCCCGGGACTAGCAATCACAGATACGCAGTATTTT.

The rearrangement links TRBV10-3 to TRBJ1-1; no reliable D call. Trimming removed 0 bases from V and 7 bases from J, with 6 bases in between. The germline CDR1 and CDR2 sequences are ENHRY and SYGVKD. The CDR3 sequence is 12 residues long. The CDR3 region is CAISESEIEAFF. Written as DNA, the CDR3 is TGTGCCATCAGTGAGTCTGAGATTGAAGCTTTCTTT.

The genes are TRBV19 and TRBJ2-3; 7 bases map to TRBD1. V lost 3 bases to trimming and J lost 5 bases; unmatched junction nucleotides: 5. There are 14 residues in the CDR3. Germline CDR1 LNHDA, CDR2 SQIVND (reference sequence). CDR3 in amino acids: CASSIQGDLDTQYF. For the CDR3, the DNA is TGTGCCAGTAGTATTCAGGGGGATTTAGATACGCAGTATTTT.

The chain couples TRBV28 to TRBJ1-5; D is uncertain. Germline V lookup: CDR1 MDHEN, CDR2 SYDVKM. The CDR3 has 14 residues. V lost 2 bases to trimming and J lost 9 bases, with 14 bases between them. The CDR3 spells CASSLGRTWWPQHF. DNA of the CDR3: TGTGCCAGCAGTTTAGGACGGACTTGGTGGCCCCAGCATTTT.

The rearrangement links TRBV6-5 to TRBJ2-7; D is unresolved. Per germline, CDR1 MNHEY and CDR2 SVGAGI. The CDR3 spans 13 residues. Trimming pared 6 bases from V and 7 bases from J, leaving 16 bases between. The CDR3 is CASRTYTSLEQYF. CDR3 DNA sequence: TGTGCCAGCAGAACCTATACGTCTCTGGAGCAGTACTTC.

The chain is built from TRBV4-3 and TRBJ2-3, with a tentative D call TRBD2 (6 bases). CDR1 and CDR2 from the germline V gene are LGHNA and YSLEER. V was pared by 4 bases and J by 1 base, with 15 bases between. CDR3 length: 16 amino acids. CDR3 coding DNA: TGCGCCAGCAGCCTCTCGTCTGGCGGGGGCACAGATACGCAGTATTTT. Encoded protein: CASSLSSGGGTDTQYF.

CDR3 DNA sequence: TGCAGCGTCTCCGGGACCTACAATGAGCAGTTCTTC. Protein sequence: CSVSGTYNEQFF. This rearrangement joins TRBV29-1 to TRBJ2-1; D may be TRBD2 (5 bases). This CDR3 region has 12 residues. Trimming left V 6 bases short and J 2 bases short, with 8 bases between. Looked up from germline, CDR1 is SQVTM and CDR2 is ANQGSEA.

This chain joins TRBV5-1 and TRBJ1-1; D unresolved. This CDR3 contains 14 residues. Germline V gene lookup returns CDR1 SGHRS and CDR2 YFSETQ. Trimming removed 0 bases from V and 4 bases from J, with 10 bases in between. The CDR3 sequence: CASSLDGSRTEAFF. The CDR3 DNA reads TGCGCCAGCAGCTTGGACGGGAGTCGCACTGAAGCTTTCTTT.